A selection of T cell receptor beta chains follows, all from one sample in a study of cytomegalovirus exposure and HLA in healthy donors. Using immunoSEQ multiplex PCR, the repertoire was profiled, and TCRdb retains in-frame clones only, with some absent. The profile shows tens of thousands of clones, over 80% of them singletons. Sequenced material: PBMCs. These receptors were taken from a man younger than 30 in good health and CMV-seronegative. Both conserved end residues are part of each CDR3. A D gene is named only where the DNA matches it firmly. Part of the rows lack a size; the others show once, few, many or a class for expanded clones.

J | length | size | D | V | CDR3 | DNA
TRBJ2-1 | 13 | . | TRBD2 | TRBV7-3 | CASSYGTSSEQFF | TGTGCCAGCAGCTATGGGACTAGCAGTGAGCAGTTCTTC
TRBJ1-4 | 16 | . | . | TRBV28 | CASTPPGGRINEKLFF | TGTGCCAGCACCCCCCCCGGGGGACGGATTAATGAAAAACTGTTTTTT
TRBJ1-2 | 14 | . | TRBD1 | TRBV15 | CATSVGTVDYGYTF | TGTGCCACCAGCGTCGGGACAGTTGACTATGGCTACACCTTC
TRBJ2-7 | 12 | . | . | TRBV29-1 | CSVAGGVYEQYF | TGCAGCGTTGCGGGGGGCGTATACGAGCAGTACTTC
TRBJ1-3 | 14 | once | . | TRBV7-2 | CASSLGANGNTIYF | TGTGCCAGCAGCTTAGGCGCAAATGGAAACACCATATATTTT
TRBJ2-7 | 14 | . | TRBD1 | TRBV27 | CASSLEGAPYEQYF | TGTGCCAGCAGTTTAGAGGGGGCTCCCTACGAGCAGTACTTC
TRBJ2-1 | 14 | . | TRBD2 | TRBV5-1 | CASSLEAGDNEQFF | TGCGCCAGCAGCTTGGAAGCGGGAGATAATGAGCAGTTCTTC
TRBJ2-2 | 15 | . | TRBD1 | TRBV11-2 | CASSQGQTLTGELFF | TGTGCCAGCAGCCAGGGACAGACTTTAACCGGGGAGCTGTTTTTT
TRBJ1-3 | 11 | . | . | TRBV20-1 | CSARGVDTIYF | TGCAGTGCACGGGGTGTCGACACCATATATTTT
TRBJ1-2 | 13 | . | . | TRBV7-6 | CASSLTTNYGYTF | TGTGCCAGCAGCTTGACAACTAACTATGGCTACACCTTC
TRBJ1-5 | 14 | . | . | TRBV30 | CAWSPVRGNQPQHF | TGTGCCTGGAGCCCAGTTCGGGGCAATCAGCCCCAGCATTTT
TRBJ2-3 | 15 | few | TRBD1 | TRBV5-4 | CASSLDGTGVVTQYF | TGTGCCAGCAGCTTGGATGGGACAGGGGTAGTTACGCAGTATTTT
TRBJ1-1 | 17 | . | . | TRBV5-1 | CASSLGSVGATGTEAFF | TGCGCCAGCAGCTTGGGTTCGGTGGGGGCGACTGGCACTGAAGCTTTCTTT
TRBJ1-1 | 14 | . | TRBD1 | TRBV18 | CASSLGQGWTEAFF | TGTGCCAGCTCACTTGGACAGGGGTGGACTGAAGCTTTCTTT
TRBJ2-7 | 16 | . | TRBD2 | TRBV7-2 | CASSLDPSGSSYEQYF | TGTGCCAGCAGCTTAGACCCTAGCGGTAGCTCCTACGAGCAGTACTTC
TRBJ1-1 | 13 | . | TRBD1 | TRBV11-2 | CASSFRQGTEAFF | TGTGCCAGCAGCTTCAGACAGGGCACTGAAGCTTTCTTT
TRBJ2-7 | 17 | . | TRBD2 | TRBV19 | CASNPAGLAGGYGEQYF | TGTGCCAGTAACCCCGCGGGACTAGCGGGAGGGTATGGCGAGCAGTACTTC